Each of the 16 T cell receptor beta chains below was sequenced from the same sample in a study of blood T cell repertoires in COVID-19. Measured with immunoSEQ multiplex PCR; TCRdb has only the in-frame clones, and not every one. The sample includes over 200,000 clones, 87% of them seen just once. The sample consisted of peripheral blood. Every receptor here comes from a man aged 40-49 years with active or convalescent COVID-19.

CDR3 in DNA: TGTGCCAGCAGGCCAGGGACAGGGGGTTCAGAGACCCAGTACTTC. This translates into CASRPGTGGSETQYF. J is TRBJ2-5 and V is TRBV7-7, with TRBD1 identical over 11 bases. Germline-derived CDR1 and CDR2 are SSHAT and FNYEAQ (reference sequence). J gave up 4 bases and V 6 bases, and 7 bases lay outside the gene matches. The CDR3 runs 15 residues.

This clone was seen many times. The chain uses TRBV29-1 and TRBJ1-1; possible D gene TRBD1, 6 bases. The length of the CDR3 is 13 residues. Trimming pared 7 bases from V and 0 bases from J, leaving 12 bases between. Germline loops: CDR1 SQVTM, CDR2 ANQGSEA. The chain's CDR3 is CSARGGLNTEAFF. The DNA of the CDR3 is TGCAGCGCTCGCGGGGGGCTGAACACTGAAGCTTTCTTT. The whole variable domain, remainder taken from reference TRBV29-1 and TRBJ1-1, is SAVISQKPSRDICQRGTSLTIQCQVDSQVTMMFWYRQQPGQSLTLIATANQGSEATYESGFVIDKFPISRPNLTFSTLTVSNMSPEDSSIYLCSARGGLNTEAFFGQGTRLTVV.

The gene calls are TRBV2 and TRBJ2-7; D remains unclear. Trimming removed 5 bases at V and 6 bases at J, with 20 bases between. CDR3 size: 15 residues. Germline values: CDR1 SNHLY, CDR2 FYNNEI. The CDR3 bases are TGTGCCAGCAGTTCTCAATCGGCCCAAAACAGCGAGCAGTACTTC. Translating gives CASSSQSAQNSEQYF. The full variable domain, completed using reference TRBV2 and TRBJ2-7, is EPEVTQTPSHQVTQMGQEVILRCVPISNHLYFYWYRQILGQKVEFLVSFYNNEISEKSEIFDDQFSVERPDGSNFTLKIRSTKLEDSAMYFCASSSQSAQNSEQYFGPGTRLTVT.

This chain connects TRBV3-1 (or the pseudogene TRBV3-2) to TRBJ2-5; possible D gene TRBD2, 5 bases. Trimming removed 1 base from V and 5 bases from J, with 11 bases in between. Looked up from germline, CDR1 is LGHDT and CDR2 is YNNKEL (reference sequence). The CDR3 is made up of 14 amino acids. The CDR3 nucleotides are TGTGCCAGCAGCCAAGTGGGGAGTCTGGAGACCCAGTACTTC. It is translated as CASSQVGSLETQYF.

The V and J genes are TRBV7-3 and TRBJ2-2; perhaps TRBD2 as D (5 bases). Trimming left V 2 bases short and J 3 bases short, with 13 bases between. The CDR3 has 16 amino acids. From germline, CDR1 is SGHTA and CDR2 FQGTGA. The CDR3 loop reads CASSLFPRRDTGELFF. The DNA for the CDR3 is TGTGCCAGCAGCTTATTCCCTAGGCGGGACACCGGGGAGCTGTTTTTT.

The chain employs TRBV6-5 and TRBJ2-7, with D maybe TRBD1 (6 bases). Trimming took 2 bases from V and 3 from J, leaving 14 bases between them. CDR3 length: 15 residues. Germline assignment: CDR1 MNHEY and CDR2 SVGAGI. This CDR3 reads CASSYSQGLNYEQYF. CDR3 coding DNA: TGTGCCAGCAGTTACAGTCAGGGGCTTAACTACGAGCAGTACTTC.

V and J are TRBV2 and TRBJ2-5; maybe TRBD1 (6 bases). This CDR3 comprises 15 residues. The germline V gene has CDR1 SNHLY and CDR2 FYNNEI. Trimming took off 1 base at V and 5 bases at J, with 14 bases between the two ends. The CDR3 is CASSEEVQGGETQYF. CDR3 coding DNA: TGTGCCAGCAGTGAAGAGGTACAGGGCGGTGAGACCCAGTACTTC.

This clone has only a few counts. This chain connects TRBV14 to TRBJ2-5; TRBD2 matches 7 bases. With 2 bases clipped from V and 5 bases from J, the junction kept 11 bases outside the gene matches. The CDR3 is 16 residues long. Germline V gives CDR1 SGHDN, CDR2 FVKESK. This CDR3 reads CASSQPPGGRTETQYF. The CDR3 DNA reads TGTGCCAGCAGCCAACCCCCCGGGGGGAGGACGGAGACCCAGTACTTC.

The rearrangement links TRBV30 to TRBJ1-1; D unclear. This CDR3 has 12 amino acids. The V end was cut by 8 bases, the J end by 1 base, with 11 bases between. CDR1 and CDR2 from the germline V gene are GTSNPN and SVGIG (reference sequence). The CDR3 loop reads CALEGANTEAFF. The CDR3 DNA follows: TGTGCCCTGGAAGGAGCGAACACTGAAGCTTTCTTT.

This clone has a handful of counts. The rearrangement links TRBV9 to TRBJ1-1; 10 bases align to TRBD1. Germline V gives CDR1 SGDLS, CDR2 YYNGEE. V lost 4 bases and J lost 11; bases outside the gene matches: 14. The CDR3 contains 15 residues. CDR3 DNA sequence: TGTGCCAGCAGCCCGACGGGACAGGGGTCACTGCGGGCTTTCTTT. It encodes CASSPTGQGSLRAFF.

The chain couples TRBV5-1 to TRBJ1-1, with D hard to call. Trimming left V 4 bases short and J 5 bases short, with 9 bases between. The germline V gene has CDR1 SGHRS and CDR2 YFSETQ. The length of the CDR3 is 12 residues. The CDR3, as DNA: TGCGCCAGCAGCATAGGAGGGACTGAAGCTTTCTTT. It yields the protein CASSIGGTEAFF. The full variable domain, with the rest looked up from reference TRBV5-1 and TRBJ1-1, is KAGVTQTPRYLIKTRGQQVTLSCSPISGHRSVSWYQQTPGQGLQFLFEYFSETQRNKGNFPGRFSGRQFSNSRSEMNVSTLELGDSALYLCASSIGGTEAFFGQGTRLTVV.

This chain connects TRBV15 to TRBJ1-1; D is unresolved. The CDR3 totals 13 residues. V lost 6 bases and J 0 bases, leaving 8 bases between the germline ends. In germline, CDR1 is LNHNV, CDR2 YYDKDF (reference sequence). CDR3 in amino acids: CATSPELNTEAFF. CDR3 DNA: TGTGCCACCAGTCCTGAGTTGAACACTGAAGCTTTCTTT.

J is TRBJ1-1 and V is TRBV6-6, with a tentative D call TRBD1 (6 bases). Germline-derived CDR1 and CDR2 are MNHNY and SVGAGI (reference sequence). The CDR3 has 11 residues. Trimming left V 4 bases short and J 11 bases short, with 11 bases between. The CDR3 sequence is CASSLYREAFF. The CDR3, as DNA: TGTGCCAGCAGTTTGTACAGGGAGGCTTTCTTT.

This chain uses TRBV19 with TRBJ2-1; 12 positions match TRBD1. The germline V gene encodes CDR1 LNHDA and CDR2 SQIVND (reference sequence). J was trimmed by 7 bases and V by 6 bases; bases with no gene match: 10. CDR3 length equals 16 residues. CDR3 bases: TGTGCCAGTAGCTCCGGGACAGGGGGCATTCTGAATGAGCAGTTCTTC. Its protein is CASSSGTGGILNEQFF.

The table lists this clone with a few counts. The CDR3 DNA reads as TGTGCCAGCATGAGCTCTGTGGCGGGAGGGACCTCCTACGAGCAGTACTTC. It specifies CASMSSVAGGTSYEQYF. V is TRBV28 and J is TRBJ2-7; 9 bases agree with TRBD2. V was clipped by 7 bases and J by 0 bases; unmatched bases: 13. Germline V gives CDR1 MDHEN, CDR2 SYDVKM. The CDR3 has 17 amino acids.

The V call is TRBV6-6, the J call TRBJ1-2, with D maybe TRBD1 (5 bases). Trimming took off 0 bases at V and 4 bases at J, with 12 bases between the two ends. This CDR3 has 15 amino acids. The germline CDR1 and CDR2 sequences are MNHNY and SVGAGI (reference sequence). The CDR3 bases are TGTGCCAGCAGTTACTCTTTTGGGGCCTCCTATGGCTACACCTTC. Its translation: CASSYSFGASYGYTF.